This record looks at one T cell receptor beta chain sequence and its context. The antigen is unknown. Time point noted: week 47, end of study. Mutant IDH1 20-mer peptide, at 300 ug, made up each vaccine dose, with topical imiquimod. The assay was immunoSEQ multiplex PCR, and TCRdb's table has in-frame clones only and misses some. Altogether some 60,000 clones are present, 75% to 90% being singletons, with the ten largest covering over 2.5%. This entry comes from a study of a mutant IDH1 vaccine in newly diagnosed glioma. Trimming pared 0 bases from V and 2 bases from J, leaving 8 bases between. The CDR3 consists of 15 residues. Germline CDR1 and CDR2: WSHSY and SAAADI.

This specimen consisted of PBMCs, obtained from a glioma patient whose treatment included an IDH1 peptide vaccine. The TCR was taken from a woman aged 45-60 years with glioma. The chain joins TRBV10-2 to TRBJ1-5, with unresolved D. The CDR3 DNA follows: TGCGCCAGCAGTGAGTCGAGGAGGGGCAATCAGCCCCAGCATTTT. This translates into CASSESRRGNQPQHF.